The T cell receptor (beta chain) under discussion was sequenced for a study of shared clonotypes between healthy human individuals. Clones were read by immunoSEQ multiplex PCR, and TCRdb kept only the in-frame ones, dropping some. Of about 2.4 million clones listed, roughly 93% are singletons. V lost 5 bases, J lost 4 bases, and 14 bases lay in between. Germline V gene sequence: CDR1 SGHTA, CDR2 FQGTGA. The CDR3 runs 15 residues. This TCR was sampled from a man younger than 35 in good health. Some clones in this sample may be carry-over from other donors' samples. The sequenced sample was naive CD4+ T cells from PBMCs. Noted subset: CD45RA+ positively selected. The V and J genes are TRBV7-3 and TRBJ1-4; weak D call: TRBD1 (6 bases). The CDR3 region is CASSTRQADNEKLFF. The CDR3 DNA is TGTGCCAGCAGCACCCGACAGGCGGATAATGAAAAACTGTTTTTT.